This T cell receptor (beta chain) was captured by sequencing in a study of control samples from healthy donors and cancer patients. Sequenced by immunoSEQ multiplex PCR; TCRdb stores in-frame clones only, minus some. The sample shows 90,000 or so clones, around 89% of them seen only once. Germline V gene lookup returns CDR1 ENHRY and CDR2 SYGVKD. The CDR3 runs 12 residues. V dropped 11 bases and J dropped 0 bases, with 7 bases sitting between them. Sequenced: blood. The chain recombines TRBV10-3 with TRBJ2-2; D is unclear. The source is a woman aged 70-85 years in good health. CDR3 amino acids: CALSPNTGELFF. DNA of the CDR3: TGTGCCCTCTCACCGAACACCGGGGAGCTGTTTTTT.